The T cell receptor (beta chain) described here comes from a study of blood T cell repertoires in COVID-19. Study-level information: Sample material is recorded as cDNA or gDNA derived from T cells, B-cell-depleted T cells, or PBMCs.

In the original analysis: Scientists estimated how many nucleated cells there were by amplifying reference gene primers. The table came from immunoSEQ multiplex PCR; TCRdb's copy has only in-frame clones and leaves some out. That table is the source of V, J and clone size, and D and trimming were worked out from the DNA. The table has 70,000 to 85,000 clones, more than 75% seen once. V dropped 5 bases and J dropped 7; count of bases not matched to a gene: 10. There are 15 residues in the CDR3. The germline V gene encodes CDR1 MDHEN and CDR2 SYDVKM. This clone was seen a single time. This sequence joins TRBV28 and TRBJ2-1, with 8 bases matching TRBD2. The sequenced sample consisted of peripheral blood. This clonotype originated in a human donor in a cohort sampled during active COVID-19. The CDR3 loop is CASSPGLGAWNEQFF. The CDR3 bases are TGTGCCAGCAGTCCGGGACTAGGGGCATGGAATGAGCAGTTCTTC.